Below are 12 T cell receptor beta chains sequenced from a single sample in a study of blood T cell repertoires in COVID-19. Assay used: immunoSEQ multiplex PCR; TCRdb lists only in-frame clones, some missing. Of hundreds of thousands of clones in the sample, roughly 90% were seen once. The sequenced sample consisted of peripheral blood. The receptor source for this set is a man aged 18 to 29 with COVID-19, enrolled during active disease.

This CDR3 reads CASSYMSGSGSEQFF. The DNA of the CDR3 is TGTGCCAGCAGTTACATGTCGGGTAGCGGGAGTGAGCAGTTCTTC. This sequence joins TRBV6-5 and TRBJ2-1, with TRBD2 matching over 9 bases. The CDR3 contains 15 residues. Germline V gives CDR1 MNHEY, CDR2 SVGAGI. After removal of 2 bases from V and 9 bases from J, the junction contained 8 bases not matched to a gene.

The chain carries TRBV10-3 and TRBJ1-1; perhaps TRBD1 as D (6 bases). The CDR3 runs 15 residues. Per germline, CDR1 ENHRY and CDR2 SYGVKD. V was pared by 6 bases and J by 1 base, with 15 bases between. The CDR3 bases are TGTGCCATCAGGGGATTGACAGGTTCGAACACTGAAGCTTTCTTT. It is translated as CAIRGLTGSNTEAFF.

The chain has TRBV7-9 and TRBJ2-7; D is uncertain. Trimming left V 0 bases short and J 9 bases short, with 9 bases between. This CDR3 is 12 amino acids long. Germline lookup yields CDR1 SEHNR and CDR2 FQNEAQ (reference sequence). CDR3 sequence (DNA): TGTGCCAGCAGCTTAGCAGCGACGGCGCAGTACTTC. Translation gives CASSLAATAQYF.

V usage is TRBV5-1 and J usage is TRBJ2-5, with TRBD2 identical over 11 bases. Unmatched junction bases numbered 10, after V lost 4 bases and J lost 5 bases. The CDR3 extends over 16 amino acids. CDR1 is SGHRS, CDR2 YFSETQ, per germline. CDR3 nucleotide sequence: TGCGCCAGCAGCCGAATACTAGCGGGGGAAGGGGAGACCCAGTACTTC. Translation gives CASSRILAGEGETQYF.

This chain joins TRBV2 and TRBJ2-5, with unresolved D. Trimming stripped 7 bases from V and 4 bases from J, with 13 bases between. The CDR3 sequence is 13 residues long. Germline lookup yields CDR1 SNHLY and CDR2 FYNNEI. The CDR3 nucleotides are TGTGCCAGCAATTCGAGGATTGGAGAGACCCAGTACTTC. Translating it yields CASNSRIGETQYF.

The V and J genes are TRBV2 and TRBJ2-7; 10 nucleotides align to TRBD2. Per the germline V gene, CDR1 is SNHLY and CDR2 is FYNNEI. Unmatched junction bases numbered 5, after V lost 6 bases and J lost 3 bases. CDR3 length: 14 residues. Here the CDR3 reads CASSTSGAYYEQYF. The CDR3 nucleotides read TGTGCCAGCAGCACTAGCGGGGCGTACTACGAGCAGTACTTC.

This chain joins TRBV5-4 and TRBJ2-5; 7 nucleotides align to TRBD1. CDR1 SGHNT and CDR2 YYREEE come from the germline V gene (reference sequence). V was pared by 4 bases and J by 2 bases, with 2 bases of the junction left unmatched. This CDR3 contains 13 residues. CDR3 loop: CASSQGQQETQYF. The CDR3 DNA follows: TGTGCCAGCAGCCAGGGACAGCAAGAGACCCAGTACTTC.

The chain couples TRBV10-3 to TRBJ1-5; maybe TRBD1 (6 bases). CDR1 is ENHRY and CDR2 is SYGVKD in the germline V gene. The CDR3 totals 13 residues. V lost 3 bases to trimming and J lost 6 bases, with 9 bases between them. CDR3 DNA sequence: TGTGCCATCAGTGAATTGGGGGCTCAGCCCCAGCATTTT. Residues: CAISELGAQPQHF.

The chain is built from TRBV24-1 and TRBJ2-2; TRBD1 matches 12 bases. The CDR3 consists of 16 residues. The V gene's germline CDR1 is KGHDR and CDR2 SFDVKD. The junction had 6 bases not matched to a gene; V was cut back by 4 bases and J by 7 bases. The CDR3 nucleotides are TGTGCCACCAGTGACCCGGGACAGGGGGCGGTCGGGGAGCTGTTTTTT. Protein sequence: CATSDPGQGAVGELFF.

This clone turned up a few times. The rearrangement uses TRBV3-1 (or the pseudogene TRBV3-2) and TRBJ1-4; no clear D gene. The CDR3 contains 13 residues. Germline V gives CDR1 LGHDT, CDR2 YNNKEL (reference sequence). The ends were cut back, 2 bases at V and 6 bases at J, with 7 bases in the middle. The CDR3: CASSQMGDEKLFF. CDR3 DNA: TGTGCCAGCAGCCAAATGGGAGATGAAAAACTGTTTTTT.

The chain recombines TRBV10-3 with TRBJ2-5; D not resolved. This CDR3 contains 10 residues. The V gene's germline CDR1 is ENHRY and CDR2 SYGVKD. In DNA, the CDR3 is TGTGTCATGCGAGGAGAGACCCAGTACTTC. As protein: CVMRGETQYF.

This clone was detected only once. The rearrangement uses TRBV6-6 and TRBJ1-3; D is unresolved. There are 17 residues in the CDR3. V was shortened by 5 bases and J by 2 bases, with 19 bases between the two germline ends. The germline V gene has CDR1 MNHNY and CDR2 SVGAGI (reference sequence). CDR3 nucleotides: TGTGCCAGCAGTCAGGATACAGCTCAGTGGGCTGGAAACACCATATATTTT. It yields the protein CASSQDTAQWAGNTIYF.